This T cell receptor (beta chain) was identified during a study of T cell repertoires in cytomegalovirus infection. Study overall: Public TCR beta signature analysis indicated the presence of both CMV infection and matching HLA type.

This clonotype showed up just a few times. What it binds is unknown. General study results and limits: Carriers of CMV plus the relevant HLA were identified by cumulative public TCR beta family frequency.

The CDR3 loop spans 14 amino acids. V was clipped by 6 bases and J by 3 bases; unmatched bases: 7. Each CDR3 protein is one row after TCRdb ran MiXCR on the reads. The data show about 450,000 distinct CDR3 sequences, around 32% seen once. Sequenced material: PBMCs. The clonotype comes from a human donor in good health (CMV status not recorded). Some clones in this sample may be carry-over from other donors' samples. This chain connects TRBV12-3 or TRBV12-4 to TRBJ2-7; 8 bases align to TRBD1. The CDR3 nucleotides are TGTGCCAGCAGCTTCGACAGGGGAATCTACGAGCAGTACTTC. As protein: CASSFDRGIYEQYF.